This passage covers 19 T cell receptor beta chains from one sample sequenced in a study of identical twins. One entry per CDR3 protein results from TCRdb running MiXCR on the 5' RACE reads. The sample holds roughly 540,000 distinct CDR3 sequences; about 20% are singletons and the top ten take around 0.9%. This sample also belongs to another study, concerning T cells expressing NK-cell markers.

The sequenced material came from CD4+ T cells sorted from blood. The source is a young woman in good health.

The chain couples TRBV6-2 or TRBV6-3 to TRBJ2-1; perhaps TRBD2 as D (7 bases). Germline loops: CDR1 MNHEY, CDR2 SVGEGT. Trimming pared 4 bases from V and 6 bases from J, leaving 16 bases between. The length of the CDR3 is 15 residues. In nucleotides, the CDR3 is TGTGCCAGCAGTTTGGGGGGGCCTCGTCGCAATGAGCAGTTCTTC. Its protein is CASSLGGPRRNEQFF.

This clonotype was seen a single time. At one boundary the junction diverges from the germline segment, which might be a read error. CDR3 protein: CASRAMWDRVTQAFF. DNA of the CDR3: TGTGCCAGCAGGGCAATGTGGGACAGGGTCACTCAAGCTTTCTTT. V usage is TRBV6-2 or TRBV6-3 and J usage is TRBJ1-1, with TRBD1 matching 9 bases. This CDR3 comprises 15 residues. CDR1 is MNHEY and CDR2 is SVGEGT in the germline V gene.

The chain uses TRBV20-1 and TRBJ2-7, with 8 bases identical to TRBD2. The ends lost 7 bases at V and 3 bases at J; junction bases unmatched: 5. The CDR3 is 12 amino acids. Germline V gene data show CDR1 as DFQATT and CDR2 as SNEGSKA (reference sequence). The CDR3 bases are TGCAGTGGACTAGCGTCGGGCTACGAGCAGTACTTC. Translated: CSGLASGYEQYF.

The chain recombines TRBV6-5 with TRBJ2-7, with 13 bases fitting TRBD2. The length of the CDR3 is 16 residues. The V and J ends lost 4 bases and 4 bases, in that order; junction bases with no gene match: 7. Germline assignment: CDR1 MNHEY and CDR2 SVGAGI. The CDR3: CASSWGGLAGTYEQYF. CDR3 nucleotides: TGTGCCAGCAGTTGGGGGGGACTAGCGGGAACTTACGAGCAGTACTTC.

This chain links TRBV7-8 with TRBJ2-7, with TRBD1 matching over 8 bases. The CDR3 covers 15 residues. Germline CDR1 is SGHVS and CDR2 is FQNEAQ. Trimming cost V 2 bases and J 12 bases; bases outside gene matches: 15. The CDR3 loop is CASSLRQGLPRVVYF. The CDR3, as DNA: TGTGCCAGCAGCTTAAGACAGGGGCTCCCAAGGGTTGTGTACTTC.

The chain employs TRBV12-3 or TRBV12-4 and TRBJ2-7; TRBD1 agrees at 9 bases. The CDR3 has 16 residues. V was clipped by 1 base and J by 2 bases; unmatched bases: 6. CDR3 region: CASSLEDRGWAYEQYF. Written as DNA, the CDR3 is TGTGCCAGCAGTTTAGAGGACAGGGGATGGGCCTACGAGCAGTACTTC.

This clonotype has only a few counts. The CDR3 DNA follows: TGCGCCAGCAGCTTGGGCGAGGGACGTCGCGTAAATGAGCAGTTCTTC. It yields the protein CASSLGEGRRVNEQFF. V and J are TRBV5-1 and TRBJ2-1; the D gene could be TRBD1 or TRBD2 (5 bases each). CDR1 is SGHRS and CDR2 is YFSETQ in the germline V gene. V was clipped by 0 bases and J by 7 bases, with 17 bases between them. There are 16 residues in the CDR3.

This chain links TRBV9 with TRBJ2-7; no firm D call. The germline V and J ends were trimmed by 1 base and 3 bases, with 14 bases remaining between them. There are 15 residues in the CDR3. Germline V gene data show CDR1 as SGDLS and CDR2 as YYNGEE. CDR3 sequence: CASSVSGSPLYEQYF. CDR3 in DNA: TGTGCCAGCAGCGTATCGGGTAGCCCTCTCTACGAGCAGTACTTC.

This clonotype occurred a few times. The rearrangement joins TRBV20-1 to TRBJ2-1, with TRBD2 matching 10 bases. The V gene's germline CDR1 is DFQATT and CDR2 SNEGSKA (reference sequence). Germline trimming cut 2 bases from V and 10 bases from J; bases unmatched to any gene: 8. The CDR3 runs to 14 residues. For the CDR3, the DNA is TGCAGTGCTAGACTAGCGGGAGCCACTCGCGAGCAGTTCTTC. It is translated as CSARLAGATREQFF.

V gene TRBV4-2 combines with J gene TRBJ2-1; a possible D gene is TRBD2 (6 bases). Between the trimmed V and J ends, which lost 5 bases and 8 bases, there was a span of 16 bases. The CDR3 covers 14 residues. CDR1 and CDR2 (germline): LGHNA, YNFKEQ. This CDR3 is CASSVAGRGYEQFF. The CDR3 bases are TGTGCCAGCAGCGTGGCGGGGCGAGGGTATGAGCAGTTCTTC.

The chain employs TRBV7-9 and TRBJ2-4, with 11 bases fitting TRBD2. Germline V gene lookup returns CDR1 SEHNR and CDR2 FQNEAQ (reference sequence). This CDR3 contains 16 residues. Trimming cost V 5 bases and J 10 bases; bases outside gene matches: 13. CDR3 sequence reads: CASSLDGTSGPKIQYF. CDR3 nucleotides: TGTGCCAGCAGCCTTGACGGGACTAGCGGCCCTAAAATTCAGTACTTC. The full variable domain, in which reference TRBV7-9 and TRBJ2-4 provide the parts outside the CDR3, is DTGVSQNPRHKITKRGQNVTFRCDPISEHNRLYWYRQTLGQGPEFLTYFQNEAQLEKSRLLSDRFSAERPKGSFSTLEIQRTEQGDSAMYLCASSLDGTSGPKIQYFGAGTRLSVL.

The rearrangement joins TRBV20-1 to TRBJ2-1; 14 positions match TRBD2. Germline V gene sequence: CDR1 DFQATT, CDR2 SNEGSKA (reference sequence). V lost 6 bases to trimming and J lost 8 bases; unmatched junction nucleotides: 6. The CDR3 spans 14 residues. The CDR3 nucleotides are TGCAGTGCAAGACTAGCGGGAGGGTACGATGAGCAGTTCTTC. As protein: CSARLAGGYDEQFF.

This chain connects TRBV12-3 or TRBV12-4 to TRBJ1-5, with 9 positions matching TRBD1. There are 15 residues in the CDR3. J was trimmed by 1 base and V by 3 bases; bases with no gene match: 1. This CDR3 reads CASSLTGGSNQPQHF. The CDR3 region has the DNA TGTGCCAGCAGTTTGACAGGGGGAAGCAATCAGCCCCAGCATTTT.

This clonotype was observed a few times. This sequence joins TRBV20-1 and TRBJ2-2; D not certain. Germline lookup yields CDR1 DFQATT and CDR2 SNEGSKA (reference sequence). This CDR3 spans 12 amino acids. V dropped 2 bases and J dropped 1 base, with 2 bases sitting between them. CDR3 protein: CSARRNTGELFF. The CDR3 DNA reads TGCAGTGCTAGACGGAACACCGGGGAGCTGTTTTTT.

The sample holds a few counts of this clonotype. The V gene is TRBV11-2, the J gene TRBJ2-1; the match to TRBD2 covers 9 bases. Losses at the gene ends were 4 bases for V and 9 bases for J; bases not matched to a gene: 4. Germline V gene sequence: CDR1 SGHAT, CDR2 FQNNGV. The CDR3 has 13 residues. CDR3: CASSSRLAVEQFF. The CDR3 DNA reads TGTGCCAGCAGCTCCAGACTAGCGGTTGAGCAGTTCTTC. The full variable domain, completed using reference TRBV11-2 and TRBJ2-1, is EAGVAQSPRYKIIEKRQSVAFWCNPISGHATLYWYQQILGQGPKLLIQFQNNGVVDDSQLPKDRFSAERLKGVDSTLKIQPAKLEDSAVYLCASSSRLAVEQFFGPGTRLTVL.

The chain is built from TRBV7-9 and TRBJ1-1; D unclear. V lost 8 bases to trimming and J lost 7 bases, with 8 bases between them. The germline CDR1 and CDR2 sequences are SEHNR and FQNEAQ (reference sequence). The CDR3 runs to 10 residues. The chain's CDR3 is CASGDREAFF. The CDR3 DNA reads TGTGCCAGCGGTGACCGTGAAGCTTTCTTT.

V usage is TRBV10-3 and J usage is TRBJ1-2, with 8 bases that match TRBD1. This CDR3 is 15 amino acids long. V shed 9 bases and J 8 bases; nucleotides not matched to a gene: 17. Germline values: CDR1 ENHRY, CDR2 SYGVKD. This CDR3 reads CAISLLTGVNSGYTF. CDR3 in DNA: TGTGCCATTTCCCTCCTGACAGGGGTTAATTCGGGCTACACCTTC.

This clonotype appeared many times. V usage is TRBV6-5 and J usage is TRBJ1-1; no clear D gene. With 10 bases removed from V and 1 base from J, the gap between germline ends came to 7 bases. This CDR3 region has 11 residues. Germline CDR1 MNHEY, CDR2 SVGAGI. The chain's CDR3 is CATASNTEAFF. Written as DNA, the CDR3 is TGTGCCACCGCGTCGAACACTGAAGCTTTCTTT.

The gene calls are TRBV10-1 and TRBJ2-7; maybe TRBD2 (5 bases). V shed 3 bases and J shed 0 bases, with 15 bases lying between them. Germline V gives CDR1 WNHNN, CDR2 SYGVQD (reference sequence). CDR3 length equals 16 residues. The CDR3 loop is CASSDQKRSSSYEQYF. CDR3 sequence (DNA): TGCGCCAGCAGTGATCAGAAGCGGTCGAGCTCCTACGAGCAGTACTTC.